The rows below give T cell receptor beta chains drawn from one sample of a study of CD8 T cells in Susac syndrome. TCRdb re-analysed the immunoSEQ multiplex PCR reads in MiXCR, keeping a single row per CDR3 protein. Among under 200,000 distinct CDR3 sequences listed, 90% to 95% were seen once. The sequencing input was CD4+ T cells from PBMCs. The receptors were sampled from a human donor in good health. Each CDR3 is given with its conserved first and last residue. The D gene is left open where the match is weak. Part of the rows lack a size; the others show once, few, many or a class for expanded clones.

D: TRBD1; length: 16; size: -; J: TRBJ1-1; V: TRBV24-1; CDR3: CATSDQTGGMNTEAFF; DNA: TGTGCCACCAGTGACCAGACAGGGGGGATGAACACTGAAGCTTTCTTT
D: -; length: 12; size: -; J: TRBJ1-4; V: TRBV29-1; CDR3: CSVPPANEKLFF; DNA: TGCAGCGTACCCCCAGCTAATGAAAAACTGTTTTTT
D: -; length: 13; size: -; J: TRBJ1-1; V: TRBV11-1; CDR3: CASSTNRETEAFF; DNA: TGTGCCAGCAGCACGAACAGGGAAACTGAAGCTTTCTTT
D: -; length: 15; size: -; J: TRBJ2-5; V: TRBV3-1; CDR3: CASSQDHGQQETQYF; DNA: TGTGCCAGCAGCCAAGATCACGGACAGCAAGAGACCCAGTACTTC
D: -; length: 16; size: -; J: TRBJ2-1; V: TRBV9; CDR3: CASSSRSEGWRNEQFF; DNA: TGTGCCAGCAGCTCCCGTTCTGAAGGCTGGCGCAATGAGCAGTTCTTC
D: TRBD1; length: 16; size: -; J: TRBJ2-5; V: TRBV28; CDR3: CASSSVPGTGGETQYF; DNA: TGTGCCAGCAGTTCGGTGCCCGGGACAGGCGGGGAGACCCAGTACTTC
D: -; length: 15; size: -; J: TRBJ1-5; V: TRBV20-1; CDR3: CSARDRGDSGLVQHF; DNA: TGCAGTGCTAGAGATAGGGGGGACTCTGGGTTGGTCCAGCATTTT
D: -; length: 14; size: -; J: TRBJ1-1; V: TRBV11-2; CDR3: CASSLKATNTEAFF; DNA: TGTGCCAGCAGCTTAAAGGCGACGAACACTGAAGCTTTCTTT
D: TRBD2; length: 15; size: -; J: TRBJ2-7; V: TRBV3-1; CDR3: CASSGSGAQHYEQYF; DNA: TGTGCCAGCAGCGGGAGCGGGGCCCAACACTACGAGCAGTACTTC
D: TRBD1; length: 15; size: -; J: TRBJ2-1; V: TRBV7-9; CDR3: CASSQQGIHYNEQFF; DNA: TGTGCCAGCAGTCAACAGGGGATTCACTACAATGAGCAGTTCTTC
D: -; length: 14; size: once; J: TRBJ1-2; V: TRBV5-1; CDR3: CASSLVDSPYGYTF; DNA: TGCGCCAGCAGCTTGGTCGACAGTCCCTATGGCTACACCTTC
D: TRBD2; length: 16; size: -; J: TRBJ2-5; V: TRBV6-2/TRBV6-3; CDR3: CASSSWTSGGRKTQYF; DNA: TGTGCCAGCAGTTCCTGGACTAGCGGGGGTCGAAAGACCCAGTACTTC
D: -; length: 12; size: -; J: TRBJ1-5; V: TRBV30; CDR3: CAWSVSEQPQHF; DNA: TGTGCCTGGAGTGTGTCAGAACAGCCCCAGCATTTT
D: -; length: 14; size: few; J: TRBJ2-3; V: TRBV9; CDR3: CASSSSPSTDTQYF; DNA: TGTGCCAGCAGCTCCTCACCGAGCACAGATACGCAGTATTTT
D: TRBD2; length: 14; size: -; J: TRBJ2-3; V: TRBV25-1; CDR3: CASSEYRTSAPQYF; DNA: TGTGCCAGCAGTGAATATCGGACTAGCGCTCCGCAGTATTTT
D: TRBD2; length: 15; size: -; J: TRBJ2-1; V: TRBV14; CDR3: CASSQGLASWNEQFF; DNA: TGTGCCAGCAGCCAGGGACTAGCGAGTTGGAATGAGCAGTTCTTC
D: -; length: 12; size: -; J: TRBJ1-1; V: TRBV29-1; CDR3: CSVAFGDTEAFF; DNA: TGCAGCGTTGCTTTCGGGGACACTGAAGCTTTCTTT
D: -; length: 15; size: -; J: TRBJ2-7; V: TRBV15; CDR3: CATSRDRDLPYEQYF; DNA: TGTGCCACCAGCAGAGATAGGGACCTTCCCTACGAGCAGTACTTC
D: TRBD1; length: 13; size: -; J: TRBJ1-2; V: TRBV24-1; CDR3: CATSLRDRGDYTF; DNA: TGTGCCACCAGCCTCCGGGACAGGGGTGACTACACCTTC
D: TRBD2; length: 13; size: -; J: TRBJ2-1; V: TRBV24-1; CDR3: CATSDPERGGHFF; DNA: TGTGCCACCAGTGACCCTGAGCGGGGGGGCCACTTCTTC
D: -; length: 12; size: -; J: TRBJ2-4; V: TRBV29-1; CDR3: CSATGTKNIQYF; DNA: TGCAGCGCTACAGGGACCAAAAACATTCAGTACTTC
D: TRBD2; length: 15; size: -; J: TRBJ2-5; V: TRBV30; CDR3: CAWGTSGGSQETQYF; DNA: TGTGCCTGGGGGACTAGCGGGGGCTCCCAAGAGACCCAGTACTTC
D: TRBD1; length: 15; size: -; J: TRBJ1-1; V: TRBV11-1; CDR3: CASSLTGDRNTEAFF; DNA: TGTGCCAGCAGCCTGACAGGGGATAGGAACACTGAAGCTTTCTTT
D: -; length: 11; size: -; J: TRBJ2-1; V: TRBV29-1; CDR3: CSAESVPGVSF; DNA: TGCAGCGCCGAAAGCGTGCCAGGGGTCAGCTTC
D: TRBD1; length: 11; size: -; J: TRBJ2-1; V: TRBV27; CDR3: CASRAGGKRFF; DNA: TGTGCCAGCAGGGCAGGGGGAAAGAGGTTCTTC
D: -; length: 14; size: -; J: TRBJ1-4; V: TRBV29-1; CDR3: CSAVSRPRGEKLFF; DNA: TGCAGCGCCGTTAGCCGGCCGAGAGGGGAAAAACTGTTTTTT